The source of this T cell receptor beta chain is a study of PD-L1 blockade in urothelial cancer (dated by TCRdb to the late 2010s). For the wider study: Therapy was started at some point between 2013 and 2015 for all patients, and atezolizumab 1,200 mg was administered intravenously every 3 weeks. About 85% of the roughly 29 patients were males with bladder-origin urothelial cancer, and about 65% of the roughly 30 reported a prior smoking history. Patients had an ECOG performance status of 0 or 1 and had received between 0 and 3 prior chemotherapy regimens. Blood samples were analyzed 3 weeks after the start of treatment (second dose) and 6 weeks after the start of treatment. Blood samples gave median yields of roughly 150,000 T cells and 82,636 unique TCRs, along with a median clonality of 0.080. An exploratory multi-omic analysis was conducted of the somatic, immune and clinical correlates of response to PD-L1 blockade with atezolizumab in urothelial cancer. Pretreatment tumor samples, along with matched peripheral blood serially collected before and after atezolizumab treatment, were subjected to TCR sequencing. Durable clinical benefit was defined as progression-free survival longer than 6 months, and TCR features were also tested against progression-free and overall survival. In the same patients, whole exome sequencing and RNA sequencing of pretreatment tumors were performed in addition to TCR sequencing. Durable clinical benefit was achieved by nine patients and was not achieved by 20 patients. Twenty-nine patients had pretreatment blood TCR-seq, around 25 had at least one posttreatment blood collection, and around 25 had tumor TCR-seq.

In the case of this clone: The target of this receptor is not known. No much larger clone is present one base from it, and per-base qualities are unavailable.

Synthetic TCR analog templates were spiked into each PCR so that absolute template abundance could be estimated from read counts. The immunoSEQ assay was used to amplify TCRbeta CDR3 regions from genomic DNA with bias-controlled V and J gene primers. Sequencing of rearranged TCRbeta segments was done at approximately 20X coverage. On the authors' methods: Clustering was used to correct sequencing errors, and CDR3s were annotated against IMGT to assign V, D and J genes. Downstream analyses used only productive TCRbeta rearrangements, leaving out any out-of-frame or stop-codon sequences. Clonality was computed as one minus Shannon entropy normalized by the log of the number of unique productive sequences. Clones differing between time points or between blood and tumor were identified using Fisher's exact test with Benjamini-Hochberg correction, with an adjusted p below 0.01 applied as the threshold. In its TCRdb copy, this immuneACCESS table keeps in-frame sequences only and misses some clones. Where compared with another copy, unresolved V genes explain less than half of these, and the others have no known cause. The DNA was the basis for D and trimming; V, J and clone size are from that table. The sample has 87,000 or so clones on record, around 84% of them singletons. Clones ranked in the top ten supply around 2% of the sample.

Study-level results and caveats: At 3 weeks after the start of treatment, tumor-associated TCR clones in peripheral blood had expanded more in patients with durable benefit (n ≈ 20, p = 0.022). Because the sample size was small (n of about 29) and many exploratory analyses were performed, the results are intended to be hypothesis-generating. Improved progression-free and overall survival was associated with having pretreatment peripheral blood TCR clonality below the median.

The CDR3 numbers 15 residues from cysteine through phenylalanine. CDR3 DNA is the only sequence kept; it has 45 bases, read in frame from the first base. Per the germline V gene, SGHRS is the CDR1 and YFSETQ is the CDR2. Trimmed from V: 4 bases; trimmed from J: 1 base; junction bases lacking a gene match: 3. What the time point label conveys for this sample: pretreatment peripheral blood. The cohort comprised fewer than 35 patients with locally advanced or metastatic urothelial carcinoma treated at Memorial Sloan Kettering on a trial protocol. Peripheral blood mononuclear cells were collected from each patient pretreatment and during treatment, giving between 1 and 8 total time points per patient. The Qiagen DNeasy Blood extraction kit was used to purify genomic DNA from total PBMCs and tumor samples. PBMCs were collected pretreatment and during treatment and were isolated and stored as previously described.

The TCR was taken from a man in his sixties with urothelial cancer. Source: PBMCs, taken around atezolizumab (anti-PD-L1) treatment. The chain links TRBV5-1 with TRBJ1-1, with TRBD1 identical over 11 junction bases. At the DNA level, the sequence is TGCGCCAGCAGCCCCGGACAGGGGGCGAACACTGAAGCTTTCTTT. This is translated as CASSPGQGANTEAFF.